Each of the 32 T cell receptor beta chains below was sequenced from the same sample in a study of cytomegalovirus exposure and HLA in healthy donors. The PCR had 60 Vbeta and 13 Jbeta primers. Method: immunoSEQ multiplex PCR; TCRdb's copy keeps in-frame clones and lacks some. The table lists approximately 130,000 clones, 80% to 90% of them singletons. Sample: PBMCs. Receptors were obtained from a woman aged 40 to 50 in good health and CMV-seropositive.

The chain joins TRBV12-5 to TRBJ1-1; 10 bases match TRBD1. Germline-derived CDR1 and CDR2 are LGHNT and FRNRAP. The junction had 3 bases not matched to a gene; V was cut back by 5 bases and J by 6 bases. The CDR3 covers 13 residues. The CDR3 nucleotides are TGTGCTAGTGGTAGACAGGGGGCCGCTGAAGCTTTCTTT. This translates into CASGRQGAAEAFF.

This clone appeared a few times. J is TRBJ2-5 and V is TRBV5-8, with a weak D call TRBD1 (6 bases). The CDR3 is made up of 17 amino acids. Germline CDR1 SGHTS, CDR2 YDEGEE. Deletions cut 1 base from V and 4 bases from J, with 20 bases between. The CDR3 is CASSLRGFGLQRETQYF. CDR3 in DNA: TGTGCCAGCAGCTTGAGGGGGTTCGGGCTTCAACGAGAGACCCAGTACTTC.

The chain has TRBV7-9 and TRBJ1-5; D not resolved. The germline CDR1 and CDR2 sequences are SEHNR and FQNEAQ (reference sequence). Trimming took off 4 bases at V and 3 bases at J, with 4 bases between the two ends. The CDR3 loop spans 12 amino acids. DNA of the CDR3: TGTGCCAGCAGCTCCAACAATCAGCCCCAGCATTTT. It encodes CASSSNNQPQHF.

This rearrangement joins TRBV7-6 to TRBJ2-7, with D maybe TRBD1 (6 bases). V was shortened by 4 bases and J by 3 bases, with 10 bases between the two germline ends. Per the germline V gene, CDR1 is SGHVS and CDR2 is FNYEAQ. This CDR3 contains 13 residues. Here the CDR3 reads CASSSGTIYEQYF. The CDR3 nucleotides are TGTGCCAGCAGCTCCGGGACAATCTACGAGCAGTACTTC.

Regarding this clone: The sample contains more than one DNA sequence encoding this CDR3. J is TRBJ2-7 and V is TRBV27, with 10 bases that match TRBD2. CDR1 MNHEY and CDR2 SMNVEV come from the germline V gene (reference sequence). The CDR3 is 15 amino acids. Losses at the gene ends were 6 bases for V and 0 bases for J; bases not matched to a gene: 5. This CDR3 is CASSLLAGSSYEQYF. The CDR3, as DNA: TGTGCCAGCAGCCTACTAGCGGGGAGCTCCTACGAGCAGTACTTC.

The V and J genes are TRBV7-3 and TRBJ2-5; 15 nucleotides match TRBD2. V dropped 5 bases and J dropped 5; count of bases not matched to a gene: 6. This CDR3 has 16 amino acids. Germline V CDR1 and CDR2: SGHTA, FQGTGA. The CDR3 sequence is CASSQGLAGGSETQYF. Here the CDR3 DNA reads TGTGCCAGCAGCCAGGGACTAGCGGGGGGATCTGAGACCCAGTACTTC.

V gene TRBV5-1 combines with J gene TRBJ2-1, with TRBD2 as a possible D gene (5 bases). CDR3 length equals 13 residues. Germline CDR1 SGHRS, CDR2 YFSETQ. Between the trimmed V and J ends, which lost 7 bases and 5 bases, there was a span of 13 bases. The CDR3 loop reads CASGLGLNNEQFF. CDR3 coding DNA: TGCGCCAGCGGTCTCGGACTCAACAATGAGCAGTTCTTC. Filled out from reference TRBV5-1 and TRBJ2-1, the complete variable domain reads KAGVTQTPRYLIKTRGQQVTLSCSPISGHRSVSWYQQTPGQGLQFLFEYFSETQRNKGNFPGRFSGRQFSNSRSEMNVSTLELGDSALYLCASGLGLNNEQFFGPGTRLTVL.

In its sample, this clone was seen once. This chain links TRBV13 with TRBJ2-1; 12 bases agree with TRBD2. The ends lost 0 bases at V and 6 bases at J; junction bases unmatched: 3. This CDR3 spans 16 amino acids. Germline V gives CDR1 PRHDT, CDR2 FYEKMQ (reference sequence). Here the CDR3 DNA reads TGTGCCAGCAGCTTAGGCCCTAGCGGGGGGGCCAATGAGCAGTTCTTC. This encodes CASSLGPSGGANEQFF.

CDR3 in DNA: TGTGCCAGCAGCGAGTGGGGCGGTCCCCAAGAGACCCAGTACTTC. As protein: CASSEWGGPQETQYF. The chain employs TRBV9 and TRBJ2-5; the D gene is possibly TRBD1 (5 bases). CDR3 length: 15 residues. V was pared by 3 bases and J by 1 base, with 13 bases between. The germline gives CDR1 SGDLS, CDR2 YYNGEE.

The rearrangement links TRBV19 to TRBJ2-5, with TRBD1 matching over 12 bases. The germline V gene has CDR1 LNHDA and CDR2 SQIVND (reference sequence). This CDR3 region has 15 residues. J lost 4 bases, V lost 5 bases, and 5 bases had no gene match. CDR3: CASSRRDRGPETQYF. The DNA for the CDR3 is TGTGCCAGTAGTCGTCGGGACAGGGGGCCAGAGACCCAGTACTTC.

The chain links TRBV6-5 to TRBJ2-1, with TRBD1 matching over 9 bases. Looked up from germline, CDR1 is MNHEY and CDR2 is SVGAGI. The CDR3 has 15 residues. With 6 bases clipped from V and 6 bases from J, the junction kept 9 bases outside the gene matches. The CDR3 nucleotides are TGTGCCAGCAGGTTAGGACAGGGGAATCTCAATGAGCAGTTCTTC. Translating it yields CASRLGQGNLNEQFF.

Of note for this clone: The junction shows a germline mismatch at one end, possibly a read error. The chain combines TRBV7-9 with TRBJ1-1; TRBD1 is a possible D gene (6 bases). Germline CDR1 and CDR2: SEHNR and FQNEAQ (reference sequence). The CDR3 runs 18 residues. The CDR3 reads CSSSPMAGGAIYNTEAFF. The DNA of the CDR3 is TGTTCCAGCAGCCCTATGGCGGGGGGCGCGATCTATAACACTGAAGCTTTCTTT.

The count of this clone is one. This rearrangement joins TRBV15 to TRBJ1-1; the D gene is possibly TRBD1 (6 bases). V lost 5 bases and J lost 2, with 9 bases in between. This CDR3 is 13 amino acids long. Germline V gene sequence: CDR1 LNHNV, CDR2 YYDKDF (reference sequence). This chain's CDR3 is CATSLQGNTEAFF. CDR3 nucleotide sequence: TGTGCCACCAGCCTACAGGGCAACACTGAAGCTTTCTTT.

The V and J genes are TRBV27 and TRBJ1-3, with D possibly matching TRBD1 (5 bases). The CDR3 loop spans 15 amino acids. Trimming pared 5 bases from V and 1 base from J, leaving 12 bases between. The germline gives CDR1 MNHEY, CDR2 SMNVEV (reference sequence). The CDR3 DNA reads as TGTGCCAGCAGTAACCTGGGGGGATCTGGAAACACCATATATTTT. Amino acids: CASSNLGGSGNTIYF.

The chain uses TRBV6-4 and TRBJ2-1, with D perhaps TRBD1 (6 bases). The V end was cut by 0 bases, the J end by 8 bases, with 8 bases between. CDR3 length: 13 residues. Looked up from germline, CDR1 is MRHNA and CDR2 is SNTAGT. CDR3 nucleotide sequence: TGTGCCAGCAGTGACTCGAGGGGGTATGAGCAGTTCTTC. Translating it yields CASSDSRGYEQFF.

The chain uses TRBV28 and TRBJ1-1; D is possibly TRBD1 (5 bases). The germline V gene encodes CDR1 MDHEN and CDR2 SYDVKM. The CDR3 consists of 15 residues. Trimming cost V 3 bases and J 0 bases, with 11 bases left between them. The CDR3 DNA is TGTGCCAGCAGTTTTGGGGCTCGGGTGAACACTGAAGCTTTCTTT. Encoded protein: CASSFGARVNTEAFF. The complete variable domain, with remaining parts taken from reference TRBV28 and TRBJ1-1, reads DVKVTQSSRYLVKRTGEKVFLECVQDMDHENMFWYRQDPGLGLRLIYFSYDVKMKEKGDIPEGYSVSREKKERFSLILESASTNQTSMYLCASSFGARVNTEAFFGQGTRLTVV.

The genes are TRBV29-1 and TRBJ2-3; 7 bases fit TRBD2. This CDR3 is built from 12 residues. Germline V gene sequence: CDR1 SQVTM, CDR2 ANQGSEA. Germline trimming cut 6 bases from V and 5 bases from J; bases unmatched to any gene: 5. CDR3 nucleotide sequence: TGCAGCGTGACTACGGGGGGAGATACGCAGTATTTT. It is translated as CSVTTGGDTQYF.

The chain recombines TRBV2 with TRBJ2-5, with D tentatively TRBD2 (5 bases). V was clipped by 4 bases and J by 4 bases, with 10 bases between them. The CDR3 is 13 residues long. CDR1 SNHLY and CDR2 FYNNEI come from the germline V gene. In nucleotides, the CDR3 is TGTGCCAGCAGTGGGACTCGGGGAGAGACCCAGTACTTC. It translates to CASSGTRGETQYF.

This clone came up a few times. The rearrangement joins TRBV5-1 to TRBJ1-2; 8 bases are a match to TRBD1. Per germline, CDR1 SGHRS and CDR2 YFSETQ. This CDR3 has 17 residues. Trimming took 4 bases from V and 8 from J; bases not matched to a gene: 19. Here the CDR3 reads CASSPEPGQALRRGYTF. DNA of the CDR3: TGCGCCAGCAGCCCAGAACCGGGACAGGCCCTTAGGAGAGGCTACACCTTC.

There are a few counts of this clone. V gene TRBV19 combines with J gene TRBJ2-7; D might be TRBD1 (6 bases). CDR1 is LNHDA, CDR2 SQIVND, per germline (reference sequence). The CDR3 consists of 13 residues. V was clipped by 8 bases and J by 2 bases, with 13 bases between them. In nucleotides, the CDR3 is TGTGCCAGTCGTACTACAGGGACCTACGAGCAGTACTTC. Encoded protein: CASRTTGTYEQYF.

This clone was seen a single time. This sequence joins TRBV18 and TRBJ1-1; a weak D match, TRBD1 (6 bases). Deletions cut 0 bases from V and 1 base from J, with 6 bases between. Per the germline V gene, CDR1 is KGHSH and CDR2 is LQKENI. The length of the CDR3 is 14 residues. The CDR3 region is CASSPPGQNTEAFF. In DNA, the CDR3 is TGTGCCAGCTCACCACCGGGACAGAACACTGAAGCTTTCTTT.

The chain couples TRBV29-1 to TRBJ1-1; tentatively, D is TRBD1 (5 bases). Germline CDR1 and CDR2: SQVTM and ANQGSEA. V was shortened by 3 bases and J by 3 bases, with 14 bases between the two germline ends. The CDR3 is made up of 14 amino acids. The CDR3 DNA sequence: TGCAGCGTTGATGGGGACTACGGGCACACTGAAGCTTTCTTT. Its translation is CSVDGDYGHTEAFF.

This clone has just a few counts. DNA for the CDR3: TGTGCCAGCAGCTTAATGTCAGGTAGCGACCAGCCCCAGCATTTT. Translating it yields CASSLMSGSDQPQHF. The chain combines TRBV7-9 with TRBJ1-5; no reliable D call. The CDR3 length is 15 residues. The V gene lost 2 bases and the J gene lost 7 bases, with 15 bases spanning the gap. CDR1 SEHNR and CDR2 FQNEAQ come from the germline V gene (reference sequence).

This clone has just one count. This chain joins TRBV2 and TRBJ2-5; TRBD1 matches at 8 bases. V lost 6 bases, J lost 6 bases, and 12 bases stayed unmatched. The CDR3 is made up of 15 amino acids. From germline, CDR1 is SNHLY and CDR2 FYNNEI. The CDR3 DNA follows: TGTGCCAGCAGCTACCTCGGGACAGGAGTACAGACCCAGTACTTC. The encoded protein is CASSYLGTGVQTQYF.

V is TRBV5-1 and J is TRBJ1-1, with D tentatively TRBD1 (5 bases). The CDR3 is 15 residues long. Looked up from germline, CDR1 is SGHRS and CDR2 is YFSETQ. V dropped 1 base and J dropped 0 bases, with 10 bases sitting between them. CDR3 sequence reads: CASSLSGVLNTEAFF. The CDR3 coding sequence is TGCGCCAGCAGCTTGTCGGGGGTCCTGAACACTGAAGCTTTCTTT.

V is TRBV18 and J is TRBJ2-3, with 8 positions matching TRBD2. CDR1 and CDR2 (germline): KGHSH, LQKENI. The CDR3 covers 15 residues. The ends lost 4 bases at V and 2 bases at J; junction bases unmatched: 5. DNA for the CDR3: TGTGCCAGCTCACTACTAGCGGACTCCACAGATACGCAGTATTTT. This translates into CASSLLADSTDTQYF.

This chain joins TRBV9 and TRBJ1-2, with D unresolved. Germline values: CDR1 SGDLS, CDR2 YYNGEE. This CDR3 contains 12 residues. Trimming cost V 4 bases and J 1 base, with 5 bases left between them. CDR3 DNA sequence: TGTGCCAGCAGCAGGAGTAACTATGGCTACACCTTC. As protein: CASSRSNYGYTF.

V gene TRBV30 combines with J gene TRBJ1-1, with D perhaps TRBD1 (6 bases). V was trimmed by 6 bases and J by 3 bases, leaving 11 bases between them. The CDR3 runs to 12 residues. Germline-derived CDR1 and CDR2 are GTSNPN and SVGIG (reference sequence). In DNA form, the CDR3 reads TGTGCCTGCCATACAGGGTACACTGAAGCTTTCTTT. It is translated as CACHTGYTEAFF.

The chain recombines TRBV9 with TRBJ2-5, with TRBD1 matching 8 bases. The CDR3 covers 18 residues. V lost 0 bases, J lost 2 bases, and 12 bases stayed unmatched. Germline V CDR1 and CDR2: SGDLS, YYNGEE. DNA for the CDR3: TGTGCCAGCAGCGTAGCTCCCATTGGACAGGGCCCGCAAGAGACCCAGTACTTC. Translation: CASSVAPIGQGPQETQYF.

The genes are TRBV28 and TRBJ2-2; D unclear. V was cut by 7 bases and J by 1 base, with 10 bases left in between. Germline V gives CDR1 MDHEN, CDR2 SYDVKM. CDR3 length: 14 amino acids. CDR3 nucleotides: TGTGCCAGCACCGTTGGGCAGAACACCGGGGAGCTGTTTTTT. It is translated as CASTVGQNTGELFF.

This chain joins TRBV15 and TRBJ2-3; D possibly corresponds to TRBD2 (5 bases). V dropped 0 bases and J dropped 7 bases, with 8 bases sitting between them. CDR3 length: 13 residues. CDR1 and CDR2 (germline): LNHNV, YYDKDF (reference sequence). CDR3 residues: CATSRDGSNTQYF. The CDR3 region has the DNA TGTGCCACCAGCAGAGATGGGAGTAATACGCAGTATTTT.

The V gene is TRBV4-3, the J gene TRBJ2-1, with D hard to call. This CDR3 has 15 residues. Germline lookup yields CDR1 LGHNA and CDR2 YSLEER. The ends were cut back, 4 bases at V and 0 bases at J, with 10 bases in the middle. Here the CDR3 reads CASSRDKSSYNEQFF. The CDR3 bases are TGCGCCAGCAGCCGAGACAAGAGCTCCTACAATGAGCAGTTCTTC.